These 14 T cell receptor beta chains were sequenced from one sample in a study of blood T cell repertoires in COVID-19. Assay used: immunoSEQ multiplex PCR; TCRdb lists only in-frame clones, some missing. Here the sample spans about 24,000 clones, about 86% being singletons. Sequenced input: peripheral blood. The receptors were gathered from a man aged 65 to 85 with acute or convalescent COVID-19.

The chain has TRBV15 and TRBJ2-5; D gene uncertain. Trimming took off 1 base at V and 5 bases at J, with 5 bases between the two ends. Per germline, CDR1 LNHNV and CDR2 YYDKDF (reference sequence). The CDR3 covers 12 residues. The CDR3 spells CATSRVEETQYF. The DNA for the CDR3 is TGTGCCACCAGCAGAGTTGAGGAGACCCAGTACTTC.

The chain carries TRBV5-1 and TRBJ2-3; 9 nucleotides align to TRBD2. The V and J ends lost 2 bases and 6 bases, in that order; junction bases with no gene match: 4. Germline-derived CDR1 and CDR2 are SGHRS and YFSETQ. This CDR3 has 14 residues. CDR3 nucleotides: TGCGCCAGCAGCTTAGAGAGCGGGAGGGATACGCAGTATTTT. Translated, it gives CASSLESGRDTQYF.

The rearrangement joins TRBV7-3 to TRBJ2-1, with D possibly matching TRBD1 (6 bases). The length of the CDR3 is 14 residues. CDR1 SGHTA and CDR2 FQGTGA come from the germline V gene. V was shortened by 0 bases and J by 6 bases, with 9 bases between the two germline ends. CDR3 nucleotide sequence: TGTGCCAGCAGCTTAACGGCAGGGGCCAATGAGCAGTTCTTC. Residues: CASSLTAGANEQFF. The variable domain in full, with the rest retrieved from reference TRBV7-3 and TRBJ2-1, is GAGVSQTPSNKVTEKGKYVELRCDPISGHTALYWYRQSLGQGPEFLIYFQGTGAADDSGLPNDRFFAVRPEGSVSTLKIQRTERGDSAVYLCASSLTAGANEQFFGPGTRLTVL.

The chain recombines TRBV11-2 with TRBJ2-1; the match to TRBD1 covers 7 bases. The J segment lost 3 bases and the V segment lost 4 bases, leaving 15 bases of the junction unmatched. The CDR3 consists of 18 residues. Germline loops: CDR1 SGHAT, CDR2 FQNNGV. For the CDR3, the DNA is TGTGCCAGCAGCTCCAACAGATTAACAGGGGACCACTACAATGAGCAGTTCTTC. Translated: CASSSNRLTGDHYNEQFF.

The rearrangement joins TRBV4-1 to TRBJ1-1, with TRBD1 matching 10 bases. The CDR3 covers 17 residues. Germline CDR1 is MGHRA and CDR2 is YSYEKL. Trimming removed 0 bases from V and 1 base from J; junction bases left unmatched: 5. CDR3 sequence reads: CASSQDRQGAQNTEAFF. The DNA of the CDR3 is TGCGCCAGCAGCCAAGATCGACAGGGGGCACAGAACACTGAAGCTTTCTTT.

The chain uses TRBV20-1 and TRBJ1-4; D remains ambiguous. CDR1 and CDR2 from the germline V gene are DFQATT and SNEGSKA (reference sequence). This CDR3 comprises 11 residues. The V gene lost 3 bases and the J gene lost 8 bases, with 7 bases spanning the gap. CDR3 sequence (DNA): TGCAGTGCTAGTACGGGGGAAAAACTGTTTTTT. This codes for CSASTGEKLFF.

This sequence joins TRBV4-3 and TRBJ2-7; the D gene is possibly TRBD1 (5 bases). The CDR3 is 14 amino acids. V lost 4 bases and J lost 0, with 10 bases in between. CDR1 is LGHNA and CDR2 is YSLEER in the germline V gene. The CDR3 bases are TGCGCCAGCAGCCGGGGCCCCAGCTCCTACGAGCAGTACTTC. Protein sequence: CASSRGPSSYEQYF.

CDR3 region: CASSLAGGPVDTQYF. Here the CDR3 DNA reads TGCGCCAGCAGCTTAGCGGGAGGGCCGGTAGATACGCAGTATTTT. The chain recombines TRBV5-1 with TRBJ2-3, with 10 nucleotides matching TRBD2. The germline gives CDR1 SGHRS, CDR2 YFSETQ. V was pared by 2 bases and J by 5 bases, with 5 bases of the junction left unmatched. The CDR3 contains 15 residues.

The chain employs TRBV9 and TRBJ2-3, with TRBD2 identical over 15 bases. Losses at the gene ends were 3 bases for V and 5 bases for J; bases not matched to a gene: 10. Germline CDR1 SGDLS, CDR2 YYNGEE. This CDR3 is built from 18 residues. CDR3 sequence reads: CASSGSWTSGGAEDTQYF. The CDR3 DNA reads TGTGCCAGCAGCGGCTCTTGGACTAGCGGGGGGGCCGAAGATACGCAGTATTTT.

The genes are TRBV11-2 and TRBJ1-1; 9 bases fit TRBD1. CDR1 and CDR2 (germline): SGHAT, FQNNGV. The CDR3 totals 16 residues. Losses at the gene ends were 5 bases for V and 0 bases for J; bases not matched to a gene: 7. CDR3 in amino acids: CASSMTGGVMNTEAFF. The DNA for the CDR3 is TGTGCCAGCAGCATGACAGGGGGAGTTATGAACACTGAAGCTTTCTTT.

The chain has TRBV30 and TRBJ1-5; D gene unclear. Trimming shortened V by 3 bases and J by 0 bases, and 6 bases separated the two germline ends. The CDR3 consists of 13 residues. The germline gives CDR1 GTSNPN, CDR2 SVGIG (reference sequence). The DNA for the CDR3 is TGTGCCTGGAGCCCTAATAGCAATCAGCCCCAGCATTTT. Its protein product is CAWSPNSNQPQHF.

This clone was recorded only once. J is TRBJ1-5 and V is TRBV3-1 (or the pseudogene TRBV3-2); a weak D match, TRBD1 (6 bases). The CDR3 length is 16 residues. Germline V gene data show CDR1 as LGHDT and CDR2 as YNNKEL (reference sequence). V was pared by 1 base and J by 7 bases, with 17 bases between. CDR3 loop: CASSQGTTGMGQPQHF. CDR3 nucleotide sequence: TGTGCCAGCAGCCAAGGTACCACAGGGATGGGGCAGCCCCAGCATTTT.

The chain is built from TRBV5-1 and TRBJ2-5, with D perhaps TRBD1 (5 bases). The CDR3 has 13 amino acids. Trimming left V 6 bases short and J 5 bases short, with 14 bases between. Germline V gene data show CDR1 as SGHRS and CDR2 as YFSETQ. The CDR3, as DNA: TGCGCCAGCAAAGTCCCTGCAGGGGAGACCCAGTACTTC. This gives the protein CASKVPAGETQYF.

V and J are TRBV21-1 and TRBJ2-7; the D call in the table, TRBD1, was not verified against the DNA. TRBV21-1 is a pseudogene locus. The CDR3 has 16 amino acids. The CDR3 loop is CASSRGQGSYSYEQYF. The CDR3 DNA follows: TGTGCCAGCAGCAGGGGACAGGGGTCTTACTCCTACGAGCAGTACTTC.